Below are 6 T cell receptor beta chains sequenced from a single sample in a study of T-cell memory formation after mild COVID-19. TCRdb reprocessed the 5' RACE reads via MiXCR and lists one record per CDR3 protein. The sample yields about 470,000 distinct CDR3 sequences, about 23% seen once. The sequencing input was PBMCs or a T cell subset sorted from them (not recorded which). The receptors here all came from an adult woman who had mild COVID-19 (a few samples of this study predate the infection). Cell type and time point are not known.

The J gene is TRBJ2-2, the V gene TRBV20-1; D is possibly TRBD1 (5 bases). CDR1 is DFQATT and CDR2 is SNEGSKA in the germline V gene (reference sequence). The CDR3 length is 14 residues. Trimming shortened V by 6 bases and J by 1 base, and 12 bases separated the two germline ends. CDR3 in amino acids: CSALKQVNTGELFF. In nucleotides, the CDR3 is TGCAGTGCCCTGAAACAGGTGAACACCGGGGAGCTGTTTTTT.

The rearrangement uses TRBV12-3 or TRBV12-4 and TRBJ2-3, with 15 bases aligning to TRBD2. V dropped 3 bases and J dropped 0; count of bases not matched to a gene: 7. The CDR3 spans 19 residues. The DNA for the CDR3 is TGTGCCAGCAGTTTTGGACTAGCGGGGGGGCTTTCTAGCACAGATACGCAGTATTTT. Translated: CASSFGLAGGLSSTDTQYF.

This clonotype was seen more than once but under ten times. The chain recombines TRBV27 with TRBJ2-7; no clear D gene. CDR3 length: 14 amino acids. Germline CDR1 and CDR2: MNHEY and SMNVEV (reference sequence). V lost 4 bases and J 7 bases, leaving 17 bases between the germline ends. The CDR3: CASSSEGPLGEQYF. DNA for the CDR3: TGTGCCAGCAGTTCCGAAGGACCTCTGGGGGAGCAGTACTTC.

This clonotype appeared many times. The chain couples TRBV7-8 to TRBJ2-1; 8 bases are shared with TRBD1. CDR1 is SGHVS and CDR2 is FQNEAQ in the germline V gene. The junction had 11 bases not matched to a gene; V was cut back by 4 bases and J by 12 bases. The length of the CDR3 is 14 residues. In DNA form, the CDR3 reads TGTGCCAGCAGCTCGCCACAGGGGGGACCCGGGCAGTTCTTC. This codes for CASSSPQGGPGQFF.

The chain joins TRBV21-1 to TRBJ1-4; the table assigns TRBD1, which was not confirmed against the DNA. TRBV21-1 is labeled a pseudogene. This CDR3 has 19 residues. CDR3 in DNA: TGTGCCAGCAGCCAAACGACGAGACTCGGGACAGCAACTAATGAAAAACTGTTTTTT. Its translation is CASSQTTRLGTATNEKLFF.

This clonotype was seen a handful of times. The genes are TRBV7-2 and TRBJ2-3, with D perhaps TRBD2 (6 bases). Germline CDR1 SGHTA, CDR2 FQGNSA. Trimming cost V 3 bases and J 3 bases, with 13 bases left between them. This CDR3 spans 15 amino acids. The chain's CDR3 is CASSFLFGSTDTQYF. The CDR3 DNA is TGTGCCAGCAGCTTTCTCTTCGGGAGTACAGATACGCAGTATTTT.